Sequencing of this T cell receptor (beta chain) was carried out in a study of blood T cell repertoires in COVID-19 (TCRdb year 2020). For the wider study: The collaborator samples originated in the United States, Italy and Spain and spanned the acute and convalescent phases of COVID-19. The prospective study material was composed of cDNA or gDNA derived from T cells, B-cell-depleted T cells, or PBMCs. The dataset comprised deeply sampled blood TCRbeta repertoires from subjects exposed to, actively infected with, or recovered from COVID-19. The repertoires were made available in a free public database intended to serve as a resource for research on the immune response to SARS-CoV-2. Samples came from the ongoing ImmuneRACE study (first 160 participants) plus 1,254 subjects from 6 global collaborators. The sample metadata nearly always contained a de-identified subject ID, COVID-19 status, age in years and sex. Where available, HLA class I and class II types were taken from metadata supplied by the sample provider and were not determined by assay-based typing. On the study overall, not on this receptor specifically: Clinical and demographic metadata were provided uncurated, with the amount varying by source and participant.

In the germline V gene, CDR1 corresponds to SNHLY and CDR2 to FYNNEI. There are 14 amino acids in the CDR3, from cysteine to phenylalanine inclusive. Of the read, only the CDR3 DNA is kept; its 42 bases are in frame from base 1. Trimming takes 6 bases from V and 1 base from J, and the germline ends sit 12 bases apart. Note on this clone: This clone's antigen is unknown. Per-nucleotide qualities are absent, and no much larger clonotype sits a single base away.

The immunoSEQ Assay, a bias-controlled multiplex PCR, was used to amplify TCRbeta CDR3 regions from genomic DNA. From the authors' description of their analysis: Within the assay, amplification of reference gene primers was used to estimate how many nucleated cells each sample contained. To quantify the absolute abundance of each unique TCRbeta CDR3 rearrangement, sequence reads were collapsed and filtered. Productive Simpson clonality was computed per sample as the square root of Simpson's diversity index over productive rearrangements. TCRdb obtained this table from immuneACCESS and retained in-frame rearrangements with V and J assigned. These tables miss some clones; where compared with another copy, unresolved V genes account for less than half of the shortfall, and the remainder is unexplained. V and J calls and clone size are as listed in that table; D and trimming were resolved from the DNA. The sample records approximately 300,000 clones, 85% of which are singletons. The ten biggest clones cover 4.1% of the sample.

Each collaborating institution followed its own protocols to collect whole blood in K2EDTA tubes. For TCRbeta analysis, collaborator samples were shipped as frozen whole blood, as isolated PBMCs, or as DNA extracted from either sample type. Source material: peripheral blood. The chain couples TRBV2 to TRBJ1-2, with the D gene too uncertain to name. The source is a woman aged 50 to 60 with active or convalescent COVID-19. Here is the DNA: TGTGCCAGCAGACCAGAGGGTTATAACTATGGCTACACCTTC. Protein translation: CASRPEGYNYGYTF.